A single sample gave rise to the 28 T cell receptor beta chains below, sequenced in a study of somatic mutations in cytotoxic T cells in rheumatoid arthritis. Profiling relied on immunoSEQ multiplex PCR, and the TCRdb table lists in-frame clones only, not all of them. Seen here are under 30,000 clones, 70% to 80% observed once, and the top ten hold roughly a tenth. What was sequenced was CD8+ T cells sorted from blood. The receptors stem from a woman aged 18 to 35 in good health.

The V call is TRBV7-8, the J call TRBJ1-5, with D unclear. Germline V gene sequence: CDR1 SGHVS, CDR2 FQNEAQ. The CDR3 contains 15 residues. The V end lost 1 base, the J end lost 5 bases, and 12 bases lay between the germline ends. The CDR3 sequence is CASSLVAGGDQPQHF. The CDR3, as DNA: TGTGCCAGCAGCTTAGTGGCGGGCGGAGATCAGCCCCAGCATTTT.

This CDR3 is CASSFRDKTQYF. The CDR3, as DNA: TGTGCCAGCAGCTTTCGGGATAAGACCCAGTACTTC. The chain recombines TRBV5-6 with TRBJ2-5; a possible D gene is TRBD2 (5 bases). The CDR3 covers 12 residues. The germline V gene has CDR1 SGHDT and CDR2 YYEEEE. V gave up 2 bases and J gave up 6 bases, with 8 bases separating them.

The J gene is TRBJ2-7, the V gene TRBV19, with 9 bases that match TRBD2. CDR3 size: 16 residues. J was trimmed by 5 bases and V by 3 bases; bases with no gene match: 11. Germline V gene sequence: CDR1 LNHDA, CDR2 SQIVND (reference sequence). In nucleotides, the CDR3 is TGTGCCAGTAGTATGCAGTGGCCCGGGACTAGCAACGAGCAGTACTTC. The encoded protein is CASSMQWPGTSNEQYF.

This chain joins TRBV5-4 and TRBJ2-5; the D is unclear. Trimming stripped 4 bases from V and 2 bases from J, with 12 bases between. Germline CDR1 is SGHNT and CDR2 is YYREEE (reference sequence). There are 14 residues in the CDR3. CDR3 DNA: TGTGCCAGCAGCCAAAGGTCCCTACAAGAGACCCAGTACTTC. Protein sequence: CASSQRSLQETQYF.

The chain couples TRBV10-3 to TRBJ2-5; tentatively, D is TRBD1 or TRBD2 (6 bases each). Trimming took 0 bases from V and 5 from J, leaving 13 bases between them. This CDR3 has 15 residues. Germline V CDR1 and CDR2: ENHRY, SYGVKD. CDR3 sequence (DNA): TGTGCCATCAGTGAGTCGCTTCGGGGGCCGGAGACCCAGTACTTC. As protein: CAISESLRGPETQYF.

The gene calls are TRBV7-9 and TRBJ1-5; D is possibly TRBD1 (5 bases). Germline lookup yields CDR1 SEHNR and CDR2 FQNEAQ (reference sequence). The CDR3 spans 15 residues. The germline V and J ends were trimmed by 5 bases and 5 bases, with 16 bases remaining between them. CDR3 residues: CASSTGTEEHQPQHF. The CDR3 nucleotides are TGTGCCAGCAGCACCGGGACGGAAGAGCATCAGCCCCAGCATTTT. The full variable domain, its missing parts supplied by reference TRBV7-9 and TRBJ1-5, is DTGVSQNPRHKITKRGQNVTFRCDPISEHNRLYWYRQTLGQGPEFLTYFQNEAQLEKSRLLSDRFSAERPKGSFSTLEIQRTEQGDSAMYLCASSTGTEEHQPQHFGDGTRLSIL.

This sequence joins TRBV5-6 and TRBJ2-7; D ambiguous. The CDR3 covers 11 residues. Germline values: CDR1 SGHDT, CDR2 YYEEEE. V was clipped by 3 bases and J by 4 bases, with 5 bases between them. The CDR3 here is CASSSGYEQYF. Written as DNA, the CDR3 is TGTGCCAGCAGCTCTGGGTACGAGCAGTACTTC.

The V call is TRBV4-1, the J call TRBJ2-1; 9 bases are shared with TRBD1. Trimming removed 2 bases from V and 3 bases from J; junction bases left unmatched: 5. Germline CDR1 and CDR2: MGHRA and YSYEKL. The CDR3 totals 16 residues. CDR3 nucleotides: TGCGCCAGCAGCCAATCGGACAGGGGAAGCTACAATGAGCAGTTCTTC. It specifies CASSQSDRGSYNEQFF.

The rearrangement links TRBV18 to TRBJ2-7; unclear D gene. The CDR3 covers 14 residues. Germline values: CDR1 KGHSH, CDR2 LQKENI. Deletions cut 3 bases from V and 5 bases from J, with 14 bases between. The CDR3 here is CASSPIGGSHEQYF. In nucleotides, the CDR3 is TGTGCCAGCTCACCCATCGGTGGGTCACACGAGCAGTACTTC. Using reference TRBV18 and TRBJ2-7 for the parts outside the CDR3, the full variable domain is NAGVMQNPRHLVRRRGQEARLRCSPMKGHSHVYWYRQLPEEGLKFMVYLQKENIIDESGMPKERFSAEFPKEGPSILRIQQVVRGDSAAYFCASSPIGGSHEQYFGPGTRLTVT.

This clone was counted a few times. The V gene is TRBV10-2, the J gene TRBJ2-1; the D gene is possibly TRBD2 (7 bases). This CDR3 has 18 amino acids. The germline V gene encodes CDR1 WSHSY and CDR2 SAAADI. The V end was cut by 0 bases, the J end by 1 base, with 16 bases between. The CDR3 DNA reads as TGCGCCAGCAGTGAGTCGACCGGGGGGCCCTCGTCCTACAATGAGCAGTTCTTC. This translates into CASSESTGGPSSYNEQFF.

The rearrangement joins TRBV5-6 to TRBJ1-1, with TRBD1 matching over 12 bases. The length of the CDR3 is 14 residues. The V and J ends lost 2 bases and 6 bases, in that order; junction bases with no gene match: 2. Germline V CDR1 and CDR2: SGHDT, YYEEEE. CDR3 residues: CASSFGTGGSEAFF. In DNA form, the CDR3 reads TGTGCCAGCAGCTTCGGGACAGGGGGCTCTGAAGCTTTCTTT.

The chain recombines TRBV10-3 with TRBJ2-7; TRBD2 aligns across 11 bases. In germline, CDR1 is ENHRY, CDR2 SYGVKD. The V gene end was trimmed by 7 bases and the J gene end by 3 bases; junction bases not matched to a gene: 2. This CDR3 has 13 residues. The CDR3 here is CAIMGLADYEQYF. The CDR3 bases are TGTGCCATCATGGGACTAGCGGACTACGAGCAGTACTTC.

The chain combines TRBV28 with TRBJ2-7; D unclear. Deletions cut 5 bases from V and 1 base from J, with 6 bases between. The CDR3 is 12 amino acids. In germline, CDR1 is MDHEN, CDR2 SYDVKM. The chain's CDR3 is CASSEFSYEQYF. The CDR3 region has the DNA TGTGCCAGCAGTGAGTTTTCCTACGAGCAGTACTTC.

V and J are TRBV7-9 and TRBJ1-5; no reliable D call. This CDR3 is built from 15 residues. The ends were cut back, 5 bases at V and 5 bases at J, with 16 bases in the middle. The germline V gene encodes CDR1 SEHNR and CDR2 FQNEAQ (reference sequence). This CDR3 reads CASSPEAEWHQPQHF. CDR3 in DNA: TGTGCCAGCAGCCCGGAGGCGGAATGGCATCAGCCCCAGCATTTT.

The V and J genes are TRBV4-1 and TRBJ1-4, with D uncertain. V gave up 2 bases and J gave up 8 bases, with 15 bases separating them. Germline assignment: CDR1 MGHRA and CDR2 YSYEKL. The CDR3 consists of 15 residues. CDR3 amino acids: CASSQNSKLREKLFF. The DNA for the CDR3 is TGCGCCAGCAGCCAAAATTCAAAATTGCGGGAAAAACTGTTTTTT.

The CDR3 bases are TGCGCCAGCACGGGACTAGCCCGTAACAATGAGCAGTTCTTC. Amino acids: CASTGLARNNEQFF. V is TRBV5-1 and J is TRBJ2-1, with 9 bases matching TRBD2. CDR1 is SGHRS and CDR2 is YFSETQ in the germline V gene. Losses at the gene ends were 6 bases for V and 5 bases for J; bases not matched to a gene: 6. The CDR3 has 14 residues.

CDR3 nucleotide sequence: TGCGCCAGCAGCCAAGAAGTCGGCGGGGGTAACACCGGGGAGCTGTTTTTT. Translated, it gives CASSQEVGGGNTGELFF. The J gene is TRBJ2-2, the V gene TRBV4-1, with TRBD2 matching over 7 bases. The CDR3 is 17 residues long. Germline V gene lookup returns CDR1 MGHRA and CDR2 YSYEKL. V gave up 0 bases and J gave up 2 bases; unmatched junction bases: 6.

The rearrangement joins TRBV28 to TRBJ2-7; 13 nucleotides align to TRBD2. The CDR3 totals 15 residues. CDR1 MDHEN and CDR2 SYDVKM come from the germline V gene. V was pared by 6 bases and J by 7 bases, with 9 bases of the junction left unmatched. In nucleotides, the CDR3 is TGTGCCAGCAGCCAGAGGACTAGCGGGGGTAGGGAGCAGTACGTC. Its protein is CASSQRTSGGREQYV.

CDR3: CASSLSSSGNTIYF. CDR3 sequence (DNA): TGTGCCAGCAGCTTAAGTAGCTCTGGAAACACCATATATTTT. The V and J genes are TRBV7-9 and TRBJ1-3; D gene unclear. Trimming took 2 bases from V and 0 from J, leaving 5 bases between them. Germline CDR1 SEHNR, CDR2 FQNEAQ (reference sequence). This CDR3 is built from 14 residues. Full variable domain (missing parts from reference TRBV7-9 and TRBJ1-3): DTGVSQNPRHKITKRGQNVTFRCDPISEHNRLYWYRQTLGQGPEFLTYFQNEAQLEKSRLLSDRFSAERPKGSFSTLEIQRTEQGDSAMYLCASSLSSSGNTIYFGEGSWLTVV.

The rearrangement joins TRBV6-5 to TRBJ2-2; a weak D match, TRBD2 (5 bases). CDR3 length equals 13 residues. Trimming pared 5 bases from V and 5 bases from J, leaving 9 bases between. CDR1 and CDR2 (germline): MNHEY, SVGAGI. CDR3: CASSLPGTGELFF. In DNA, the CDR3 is TGTGCCAGCAGTCTACCGGGGACCGGGGAGCTGTTTTTT.

The DNA of the CDR3 is TGTGCCAGCAGTGAAGAGGGAAGTTTAAACTATGGCTACACCTTC. Its protein is CASSEEGSLNYGYTF. The V gene is TRBV2, the J gene TRBJ1-2; D ambiguous. In germline, CDR1 is SNHLY, CDR2 FYNNEI. V lost 1 base, J lost 2 bases, and 11 bases lay in between. The length of the CDR3 is 15 residues.

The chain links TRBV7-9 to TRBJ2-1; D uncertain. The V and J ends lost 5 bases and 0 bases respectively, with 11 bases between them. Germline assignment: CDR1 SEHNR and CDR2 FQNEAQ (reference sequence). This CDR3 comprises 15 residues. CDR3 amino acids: CASSVDMSSYNEQFF. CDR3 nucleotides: TGTGCCAGCAGCGTCGACATGAGCTCCTACAATGAGCAGTTCTTC.

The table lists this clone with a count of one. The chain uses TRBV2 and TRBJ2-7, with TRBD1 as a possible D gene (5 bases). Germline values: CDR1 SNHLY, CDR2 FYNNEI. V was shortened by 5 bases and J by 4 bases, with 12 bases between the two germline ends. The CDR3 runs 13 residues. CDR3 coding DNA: TGTGCCAGCAGTAAGGGGCAGGGATACGAGCAGTACTTC. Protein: CASSKGQGYEQYF. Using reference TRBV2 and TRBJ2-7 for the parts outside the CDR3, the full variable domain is EPEVTQTPSHQVTQMGQEVILRCVPISNHLYFYWYRQILGQKVEFLVSFYNNEISEKSEIFDDQFSVERPDGSNFTLKIRSTKLEDSAMYFCASSKGQGYEQYFGPGTRLTVT.

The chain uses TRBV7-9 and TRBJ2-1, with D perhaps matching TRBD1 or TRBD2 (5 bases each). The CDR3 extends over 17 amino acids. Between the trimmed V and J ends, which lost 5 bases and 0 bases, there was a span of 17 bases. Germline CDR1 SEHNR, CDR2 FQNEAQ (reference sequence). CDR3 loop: CASSTSSWGSSYNEQFF. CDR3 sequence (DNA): TGTGCCAGCAGCACCTCTAGCTGGGGGAGCTCCTACAATGAGCAGTTCTTC.

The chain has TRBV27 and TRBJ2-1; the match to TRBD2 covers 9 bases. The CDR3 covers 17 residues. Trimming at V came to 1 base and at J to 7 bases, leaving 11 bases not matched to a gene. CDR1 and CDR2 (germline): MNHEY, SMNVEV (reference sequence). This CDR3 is CASSLLGLAGASNEQFF. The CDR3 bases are TGTGCCAGCAGTTTATTGGGGTTAGCGGGAGCATCTAATGAGCAGTTCTTC.

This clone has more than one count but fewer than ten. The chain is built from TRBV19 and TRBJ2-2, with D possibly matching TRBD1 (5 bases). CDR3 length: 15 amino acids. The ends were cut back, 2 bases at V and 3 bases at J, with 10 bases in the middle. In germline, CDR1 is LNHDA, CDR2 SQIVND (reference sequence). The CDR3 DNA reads TGTGCCAGTAGTATACTCGCCAGGGACACCGGGGAGCTGTTTTTT. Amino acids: CASSILARDTGELFF.

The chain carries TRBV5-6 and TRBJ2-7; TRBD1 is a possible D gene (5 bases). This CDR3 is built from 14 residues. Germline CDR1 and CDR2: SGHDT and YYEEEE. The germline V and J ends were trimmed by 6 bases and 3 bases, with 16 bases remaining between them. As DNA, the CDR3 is TGTGCCAGCACCTGGGGTAAAGGGGACTACGAGCAGTACTTC. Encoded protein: CASTWGKGDYEQYF.

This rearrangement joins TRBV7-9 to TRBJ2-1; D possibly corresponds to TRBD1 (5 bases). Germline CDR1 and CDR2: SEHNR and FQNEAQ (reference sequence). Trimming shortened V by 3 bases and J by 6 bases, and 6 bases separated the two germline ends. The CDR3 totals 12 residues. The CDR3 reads CASSLQGNEQFF. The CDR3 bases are TGTGCCAGCAGCTTGCAGGGCAATGAGCAGTTCTTC.